The 30 T cell receptor beta chains reported below all come from one sample, sequenced in a study of Graves' ophthalmopathy and Graves' hyperthyroidism (dated by TCRdb to 2016 to 2019). Instrument on record: Illumina HiSeq 2000. For repertoire sequencing, TCR beta CDR3 regions were amplified from RNA transcripts. HTBI primers and the Qiagen OneStep RT-PCR kit were used in a first-round RT-PCR, which was followed by a second-round multiplex PCR, size selection and purification. TCRdb reanalyzed the raw reads on its own, using fastp at Q25 for trimming and MiXCR for clone calling, and kept in-frame beta chains. A single entry per CDR3 protein holds the most common genes and DNA from its merged rows. The sample profile shows about 340,000 distinct CDR3 sequences; roughly 17% of them were found once. Around 12% of the sample rests with the top ten. The sequencing sample was made of peripheral blood. These receptors originate from an adult man with Graves' ophthalmopathy.

This clonotype has ten or more counts. This sequence joins TRBV29-1 and TRBJ2-7, with 7 bases aligning to TRBD1. Germline CDR1 SQVTM, CDR2 ANQGSEA. Trimming took 1 base from V and 4 from J; bases not matched to a gene: 10. The CDR3 sequence is 15 residues long. This CDR3 reads CSVEAQGRGFYEQYF. The DNA for the CDR3 is TGCAGCGTTGAAGCCCAAGGCAGGGGGTTTTACGAGCAGTACTTC.

This clonotype was detected ten times or more. The chain couples TRBV29-1 to TRBJ2-5; D may match TRBD1 or TRBD2 (6 bases each). Germline V CDR1 and CDR2: SQVTM, ANQGSEA. The CDR3 has 13 amino acids. V lost 4 bases, J lost 5 bases, and 14 bases lay in between. The CDR3, as DNA: TGCAGCGTTGCTCCCAGGGGAGGCGAGACCCAGTACTTC. It specifies CSVAPRGGETQYF.

This clonotype was observed at least ten times. The V gene is TRBV4-1, the J gene TRBJ1-1; D call uncertain. This CDR3 is 14 amino acids long. V lost 2 bases and J 5 bases, leaving 12 bases between the germline ends. Germline CDR1 MGHRA, CDR2 YSYEKL. CDR3 sequence (DNA): TGCGCCAGCAGCCAACGTTCGGCTGAAACTGAAGCTTTCTTT. Its protein is CASSQRSAETEAFF.

This clonotype was seen many times. This chain links TRBV6-1 with TRBJ2-5; the D gene is possibly TRBD1 (6 bases). The CDR3 is 15 residues long. In germline, CDR1 is MNHNS, CDR2 SASEGT. Trimming took off 2 bases at V and 2 bases at J, with 12 bases between the two ends. This CDR3 is CASSELLGAQETQYF. The CDR3 bases are TGTGCCAGCAGTGAACTTCTGGGGGCGCAAGAGACCCAGTACTTC.

This clonotype was observed many times. The conserved phenylalanine or tryptophan is not found at the CDR3 terminus, so this likely reflects a read error. The V call is TRBV6-1, the J call TRBJ2-7; tentatively, D is TRBD2 (5 bases). The V end was cut by 8 bases, the J end by 1 base, with 12 bases between. Germline values: CDR1 MNHNS, CDR2 SASEGT. There are 13 residues in the CDR3. CDR3 nucleotides: TGTGCCAGCCTACAGAGGGTATCCTACGAGCAGTACCTC. Translating it yields CASLQRVSYEQYL.

This clonotype was observed many times. V is TRBV27 and J is TRBJ1-2; D may be TRBD1 (5 bases). Germline V CDR1 and CDR2: MNHEY, SMNVEV (reference sequence). V lost 6 bases, J lost 4 bases, and 12 bases lay in between. The CDR3 totals 13 residues. Written as DNA, the CDR3 is TGTGCCAGCAGCTTAACGGGGGGCTATGGCTACACCTTC. It yields the protein CASSLTGGYGYTF.

In this sample, this clonotype turned up many times. The rearrangement joins TRBV6-5 to TRBJ1-1; tentatively, D is TRBD1 (5 bases). V was pared by 0 bases and J by 2 bases, with 13 bases between. The CDR3 sequence is 16 residues long. CDR1 is MNHEY, CDR2 SVGAGI, per germline. CDR3 DNA: TGTGCCAGCAGTTACTCGATTCTCCAGGGAAACACTGAAGCTTTCTTT. Its protein product is CASSYSILQGNTEAFF.

This clonotype was counted ten times or more. This chain links TRBV12-3 or TRBV12-4 with TRBJ1-5; D remains unclear. There are 12 residues in the CDR3. The ends were cut back, 8 bases at V and 4 bases at J, with 9 bases in the middle. As DNA, the CDR3 is TGTGCCAGCCGCCCCGGGAATCAGCCCCAGCATTTT. It yields the protein CASRPGNQPQHF.

The V and J genes are TRBV6-1 and TRBJ2-2; D gene uncertain. Germline V gene lookup returns CDR1 MNHNS and CDR2 SASEGT. With 2 bases removed from V and 4 bases from J, the gap between germline ends came to 8 bases. This CDR3 contains 14 residues. The CDR3 loop is CASSEQRSTGELFF. For the CDR3, the DNA is TGTGCCAGCAGTGAACAGAGATCCACCGGGGAGCTGTTTTTT.

This clonotype was seen repeatedly, ten times or more. CDR3: CASSLDPGNYGYTF. For the CDR3, the DNA is TGTGCCAGCAGCTTAGATCCAGGGAACTATGGCTACACCTTC. The genes are TRBV11-2 and TRBJ1-2, with D possibly matching TRBD1 (5 bases). In germline, CDR1 is SGHAT, CDR2 FQNNGV. Trimming took 0 bases from V and 2 from J, leaving 7 bases between them. This CDR3 is built from 14 residues.

This clonotype was recorded many times. This chain's CDR3 is CASTPAPVGTHRQNLQETQYF. DNA for the CDR3: TGTGCCAGCACACCAGCCCCCGTCGGAACTCATAGACAGAACCTCCAAGAGACCCAGTACTTC. This chain uses TRBV6-4 with TRBJ2-5; D might be TRBD1 (5 bases). Germline loops: CDR1 MRHNA, CDR2 SNTAGT. V shed 7 bases and J shed 1 base, with 34 bases lying between them. The length of the CDR3 is 21 residues.

This clonotype was counted many times. The chain carries TRBV20-1 and TRBJ2-5; D is ambiguous. Germline CDR1 reads DFQATT; CDR2 reads SNEGSKA (reference sequence). V was pared by 1 base and J by 4 bases, with 10 bases between. The CDR3 runs 13 residues. CDR3 protein: CSARVLHGETQYF. The CDR3 DNA is TGCAGTGCTAGAGTCCTGCATGGAGAGACCCAGTACTTC.

This clonotype occurred many times. This sequence joins TRBV2 and TRBJ1-2; D perhaps matches TRBD1 (5 bases). Trimming pared 7 bases from V and 7 bases from J, leaving 10 bases between. The CDR3 extends over 11 amino acids. CDR1 and CDR2 from the germline V gene are SNHLY and FYNNEI. For the CDR3, the DNA is TGTGCCAGCATACAGGAGGGTGGCTACACCTTC. Translated: CASIQEGGYTF.

The sample holds many counts of this clonotype. At one end, the junction sequence differs from germline, possibly due to a read error. The chain recombines TRBV6-5 with TRBJ1-2; no clear D. Germline V CDR1 and CDR2: MNHEY, SVGAGI. The CDR3 sequence is 13 residues long. The CDR3 loop is CASSDSWRDGYTF. In nucleotides, the CDR3 is TGTGCCAGCAGTGACTCGTGGAGGGATGGCTACACCTTC.

Many counts were recorded for this clonotype. The chain combines TRBV7-9 with TRBJ1-1; possible D gene TRBD1, 5 bases. This CDR3 contains 14 residues. Per germline, CDR1 SEHNR and CDR2 FQNEAQ (reference sequence). Trimming took off 2 bases at V and 0 bases at J, with 7 bases between the two ends. The CDR3 loop reads CASSLQGMNTEAFF. The CDR3 DNA reads TGTGCCAGCAGCTTACAGGGTATGAACACTGAAGCTTTCTTT.

V is TRBV12-3 or TRBV12-4 and J is TRBJ2-5, with D uncertain. V was clipped by 4 bases and J by 4 bases, with 13 bases between them. The CDR3 is 14 residues long. CDR3 in amino acids: CASSSGQWGETQYF. The CDR3 DNA sequence: TGTGCCAGCAGTTCCGGCCAGTGGGGAGAGACCCAGTACTTC.

This clonotype was observed at least ten times. The rearrangement links TRBV2 to TRBJ2-4; the D is unclear. Germline-derived CDR1 and CDR2 are SNHLY and FYNNEI. Deletions cut 3 bases from V and 0 bases from J, with 24 bases between. The CDR3 runs 20 residues. This CDR3 is CASSERQWLSQARAKNIQYF. CDR3 in DNA: TGTGCCAGCAGTGAGAGGCAGTGGCTGAGCCAGGCCCGAGCCAAAAACATTCAGTACTTC.

This clonotype showed up many times. The V call is TRBV2, the J call TRBJ2-5, with 7 nucleotides matching TRBD1. The V gene end was trimmed by 6 bases and the J gene end by 7 bases; junction bases not matched to a gene: 14. The CDR3 has 15 residues. CDR1 is SNHLY and CDR2 is FYNNEI in the germline V gene. The CDR3 DNA follows: TGTGCCAGCAGGCCCCCGGGACAGCCATTAGGGACCCAGTACTTC. This encodes CASRPPGQPLGTQYF.

This chain connects TRBV20-1 to TRBJ1-1; no definite D call. The ends were cut back, 2 bases at V and 5 bases at J, with 12 bases in the middle. There are 13 residues in the CDR3. Germline V gene data show CDR1 as DFQATT and CDR2 as SNEGSKA (reference sequence). In DNA, the CDR3 is TGCAGTGCTAGATTACAGCCTCAGACTGAAGCTTTCTTT. Encoded protein: CSARLQPQTEAFF.

This clonotype was seen ten or more times. This chain links TRBV15 with TRBJ1-2; D is unresolved. The CDR3 sequence is 12 residues long. CDR1 and CDR2 (germline): LNHNV, YYDKDF (reference sequence). Trimming removed 1 base at V and 7 bases at J, with 7 bases between. CDR3 sequence (DNA): TGTGCCACCAGCAGAGGAGGGTTTGGCTACACCTTC. Encoded protein: CATSRGGFGYTF.

This clonotype was found many times. V and J are TRBV28 and TRBJ2-4, with D possibly matching TRBD1 (6 bases). This CDR3 is 14 amino acids long. Deletions cut 6 bases from V and 8 bases from J, with 17 bases between. Per the germline V gene, CDR1 is MDHEN and CDR2 is SYDVKM. CDR3 amino acids: CASSATQGLDIQYF. CDR3 DNA sequence: TGTGCCAGCAGCGCTACGCAGGGGTTGGACATTCAGTACTTC.

This clonotype has at least ten counts. V and J are TRBV6-2 or TRBV6-3 and TRBJ1-1; D remains ambiguous. The germline gives CDR1 MNHEY, CDR2 SVGEGT. Trimming shortened V by 0 bases and J by 1 base, and 6 bases separated the two germline ends. This CDR3 spans 14 amino acids. The CDR3, as DNA: TGTGCCAGCAGTTACTCGACCCAGAACACTGAAGCTTTCTTT. It encodes CASSYSTQNTEAFF.

This clonotype occurred many times. The V gene is TRBV12-3 or TRBV12-4, the J gene TRBJ1-1; a weak D match, TRBD1 (5 bases). CDR3 length: 14 amino acids. The ends were cut back, 6 bases at V and 8 bases at J, with 19 bases in the middle. The CDR3 DNA sequence: TGTGCCAGCAGCCCCACGCAGGGAACGGCCGAAGCTTTCTTT. Translating gives CASSPTQGTAEAFF.

This clonotype was recorded many times. J is TRBJ1-6 and V is TRBV7-9; D gene uncertain. The CDR3 loop spans 14 amino acids. Trimming took 0 bases from V and 10 from J, leaving 10 bases between them. Germline CDR1 SEHNR, CDR2 FQNEAQ (reference sequence). The CDR3 nucleotides are TGTGCCAGCAGCTTAGCAGGACCTGTCTCACCCCTCCACTTT. This codes for CASSLAGPVSPLHF.

In this sample, this clonotype turned up many times. The chain recombines TRBV7-8 with TRBJ1-2; D ambiguous. The germline V gene has CDR1 SGHVS and CDR2 FQNEAQ. This CDR3 comprises 14 residues. The germline V and J ends were trimmed by 1 base and 2 bases, with 8 bases remaining between them. The CDR3 spells CASSLEANNYGYTF. In DNA, the CDR3 is TGTGCCAGCAGCTTAGAGGCGAACAACTATGGCTACACCTTC.

This clonotype appeared many times. This chain uses TRBV6-5 with TRBJ1-1; D is undetermined. Trimming took off 7 bases at V and 6 bases at J, with 18 bases between the two ends. CDR1 is MNHEY, CDR2 SVGAGI, per germline. The CDR3 extends over 14 amino acids. The CDR3 sequence is CASTPRGSGAEAFF. The CDR3 nucleotides read TGTGCCAGCACCCCCCGCGGTTCGGGCGCTGAAGCTTTCTTT.

The chain links TRBV6-5 to TRBJ2-7; tentatively, D is TRBD2 (6 bases). The CDR3 is 16 residues long. The V end was cut by 2 bases, the J end by 2 bases, with 16 bases between. The germline V gene encodes CDR1 MNHEY and CDR2 SVGAGI. The CDR3 DNA reads TGTGCCAGCAGTTACCCCGGGACTCCGGATACCTACGAGCAGTACTTC. This encodes CASSYPGTPDTYEQYF.

This clonotype appeared many times. The V gene is TRBV10-3, the J gene TRBJ2-7, with D possibly TRBD1 on 5 matching bases. Between the trimmed V and J ends, which lost 0 bases and 6 bases, there was a span of 15 bases. This CDR3 region has 15 residues. Germline lookup yields CDR1 ENHRY and CDR2 SYGVKD. CDR3 sequence reads: CAISESTVSPGEQYF. CDR3 in DNA: TGTGCCATCAGTGAGTCGACAGTGTCCCCCGGCGAGCAGTACTTC.

This clonotype has a count of ten or more. The chain joins TRBV6-5 to TRBJ2-7; D is undetermined. Germline CDR1 and CDR2: MNHEY and SVGAGI. The CDR3 totals 15 residues. V lost 6 bases and J 1 base, leaving 16 bases between the germline ends. CDR3 bases: TGTGCCAGCAGCGCTGGATTCGGGCCTTCCTACGAGCAGTACTTC. It codes for CASSAGFGPSYEQYF.

This clonotype has a handful of counts. The chain is built from TRBV6-2 or TRBV6-3 and TRBJ1-2; no clear D. Looked up from germline, CDR1 is MNHEY and CDR2 is SVGEGT. This CDR3 is 11 amino acids long. V lost 5 bases and J 8 bases, leaving 9 bases between the germline ends. The CDR3 nucleotides read TGTGCCAGCAGTGGAATGAGAGGCTACACCTTC. Translating gives CASSGMRGYTF.